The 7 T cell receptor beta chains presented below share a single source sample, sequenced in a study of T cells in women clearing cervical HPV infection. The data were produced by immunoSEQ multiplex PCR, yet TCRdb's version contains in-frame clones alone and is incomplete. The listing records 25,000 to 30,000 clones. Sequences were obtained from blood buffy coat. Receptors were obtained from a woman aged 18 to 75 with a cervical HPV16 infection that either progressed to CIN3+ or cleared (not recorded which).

The CDR3 DNA, read in part, is TGCAGCGTACTCCCTACTAGCGGAGTGATAGGGGGGTACATT. Translating it yields CSVLPTSGVIGGYI. The entire CDR3 reads CSVLPTSGVIGGYIQYF. The chain has TRBV29-1 and TRBJ2-4; 8 bases align to TRBD2. Coverage ceases 3 residues before the CDR3 finishes, and the germline J gene fills in the end. Trimming cost V 6 bases and J 8 bases; bases outside gene matches: 21. The CDR3 extends over 17 amino acids. CDR1 is SQVTM and CDR2 is ANQGSEA in the germline V gene. The full variable domain, with the rest looked up from reference TRBV29-1 and TRBJ2-4, is SAVISQKPSRDICQRGTSLTIQCQVDSQVTMMFWYRQQPGQSLTLIATANQGSEATYESGFVIDKFPISRPNLTFSTLTVSNMSPEDSSIYLCSVLPTSGVIGGYIQYFGAGTRLSVL.

CDR3 DNA, as far as it was read: TGCAGTGCTCCAAGCGGGGGGGTCTGGGAGACC. Amino acid sequence: CSAPSGGVWET. The full CDR3 sequence reads CSAPSGGVWETQYF. The chain has TRBV20-1 and TRBJ2-5; TRBD2 matches at 10 bases. The CDR3 end lies 3 residues beyond the end of the read and is filled in from the germline J gene. Germline lookup yields CDR1 DFQATT and CDR2 SNEGSKA (reference sequence). The J segment lost 5 bases and the V segment lost 5 bases, leaving 8 bases of the junction unmatched. CDR3 length: 14 residues.

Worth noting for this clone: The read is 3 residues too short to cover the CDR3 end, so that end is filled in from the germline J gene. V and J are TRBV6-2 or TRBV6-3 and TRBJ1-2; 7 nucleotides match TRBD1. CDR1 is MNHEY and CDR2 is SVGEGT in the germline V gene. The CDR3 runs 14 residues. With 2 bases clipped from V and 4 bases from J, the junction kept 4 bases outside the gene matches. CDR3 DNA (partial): TGTGCCAGCAGTTACGGACAGGAGATCTATGGC. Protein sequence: CASSYGQEIYG. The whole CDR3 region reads CASSYGQEIYGYTF.

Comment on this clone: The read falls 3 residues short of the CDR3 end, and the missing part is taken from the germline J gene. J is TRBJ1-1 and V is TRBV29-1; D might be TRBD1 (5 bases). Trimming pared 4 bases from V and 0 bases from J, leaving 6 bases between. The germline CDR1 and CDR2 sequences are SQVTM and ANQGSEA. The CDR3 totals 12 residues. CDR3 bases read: TGCAGCGTTGCCAGGGTGAACACTGAA. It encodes CSVARVNTE. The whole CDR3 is CSVARVNTEAFF. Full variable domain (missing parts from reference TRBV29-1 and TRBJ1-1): SAVISQKPSRDICQRGTSLTIQCQVDSQVTMMFWYRQQPGQSLTLIATANQGSEATYESGFVIDKFPISRPNLTFSTLTVSNMSPEDSSIYLCSVARVNTEAFFGQGTRLTVV.

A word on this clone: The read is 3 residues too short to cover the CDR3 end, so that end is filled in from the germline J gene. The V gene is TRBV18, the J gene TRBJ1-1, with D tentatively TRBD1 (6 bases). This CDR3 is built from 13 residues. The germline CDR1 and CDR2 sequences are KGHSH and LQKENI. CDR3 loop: CASSPSGGYEAFF. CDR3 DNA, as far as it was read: TGTGCCAGCTCACCAAGCGGGGGCTACGAG.

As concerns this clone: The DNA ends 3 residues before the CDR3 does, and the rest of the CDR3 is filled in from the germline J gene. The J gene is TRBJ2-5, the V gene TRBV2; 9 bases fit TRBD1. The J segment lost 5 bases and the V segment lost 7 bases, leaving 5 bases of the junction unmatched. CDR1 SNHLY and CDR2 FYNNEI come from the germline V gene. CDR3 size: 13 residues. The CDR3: CASNRDREETQYF. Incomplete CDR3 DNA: TGTGCCAGCAACCGGGACAGGGAGGAGACC.

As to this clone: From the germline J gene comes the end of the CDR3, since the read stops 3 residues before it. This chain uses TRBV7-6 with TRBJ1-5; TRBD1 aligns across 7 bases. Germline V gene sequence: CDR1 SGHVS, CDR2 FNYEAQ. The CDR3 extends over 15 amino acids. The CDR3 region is CASSLPGQTTDPQHF. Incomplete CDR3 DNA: TGTGCCAGCAGCTTACCGGGACAGACCACAGATCCC.